These T cell receptor beta chains were read from a single sample in a study of T cell repertoires in cytomegalovirus infection. TCRdb reprocessed the reads with MiXCR, giving one entry per CDR3 protein. The sample carries about 900,000 distinct CDR3 sequences, around 30% recorded once. Their antigens are not known. Source: cultured CD8+ T cells from PBMCs, taken from culture after CMV antigen stimulation. Source of these receptors: a human donor in good health (CMV status not recorded). Some clones in this sample may be carry-over from other donors' samples. Both conserved end residues are trimmed from each CDR3. Rows may omit the clone size; those that give it use once, few, many or a size class.

TRBV27	-	TRBJ1-1	ASSLLGQGPANTEAF
TRBV7-9	few	TRBJ2-1	ASSLEMRMSSYNEQF
TRBV12-5	-	TRBJ1-5	ASGLVEGFNQPQH
TRBV2	-	TRBJ2-1	ASIPGAGVYNEQF
TRBV3-1	few	TRBJ1-2	ASGPASWDRENGYT
TRBV12-3/TRBV12-4	-	TRBJ2-3	ASTPVLHGTDTQY
TRBV7-3	many	TRBJ2-1	ASSLRDRVTNEQF
TRBV6-6	once	TRBJ1-5	ASGAADTIIGNQPQH
TRBV7-8	-	TRBJ2-3	ASFGNTGITDTQY
TRBV7-9	-	TRBJ1-5	ASNRPNQPQH
TRBV15	few	TRBJ1-1	ATSRDSGGAYTEAF
TRBV5-1	few	TRBJ2-2	ASSLDVNPNTGELF
TRBV6-6	-	TRBJ1-5	ASSYTDNQPQH
TRBV6-6	-	TRBJ1-1	ASSDGMNTEAF
TRBV19	-	TRBJ1-2	ATHSAS
TRBV12-3/TRBV12-4	few	TRBJ1-5	ASSVDRAHQPQH
TRBV19	-	TRBJ1-1	ASSQWAGEVNTEAF
TRBV7-6	-	TRBJ2-7	GSSSYTDRGHFSYEQY
TRBV6-5	-	TRBJ2-5	ASSDPTPRVVQY
TRBV7-6	many	TRBJ2-1	ASSFGLNEQF
TRBV7-9	-	TRBJ1-2	ASSLDGQDYGYT
TRBV12-3/TRBV12-4	-	TRBJ1-3	ATPSGISGNTIY
TRBV27	-	TRBJ2-5	ASSSSGQLETQY
TRBV7-2	-	TRBJ1-5	ASSSLAVYSNQPQH
TRBV5-5	few	TRBJ2-5	ASSRRLGENQETQY
TRBV27	-	TRBJ2-3	ASSRYSSPTLTDTQY